These 18 T cell receptor beta chains originate from one sample sequenced in a study of cytomegalovirus exposure and HLA in healthy donors. Both 60 Vbeta primers and 13 Jbeta primers went into the PCR. The protocol was immunoSEQ multiplex PCR, while the TCRdb copy is restricted to in-frame clones and leaves out a portion. The repertoire includes 120,000 to 150,000 clones, around 84% of them detected once, and over 2.5% sits in the top ten. The sequenced material came from PBMCs. These receptors all come from a man aged 35-49 years in good health and CMV-seropositive.

The sample holds a few counts of this clone. The chain combines TRBV20-1 with TRBJ2-7; the D is unclear. CDR1 DFQATT and CDR2 SNEGSKA come from the germline V gene (reference sequence). This CDR3 contains 10 residues. The CDR3 DNA reads TGCAGCGTTAGTCACTACGAGCAGTACTTC. Translation gives CSVSHYEQYF.

V gene TRBV30 combines with J gene TRBJ1-1, with TRBD1 matching 10 bases. CDR1 and CDR2 from the germline V gene are GTSNPN and SVGIG (reference sequence). With 5 bases clipped from V and 5 bases from J, the junction kept 2 bases outside the gene matches. This CDR3 has 12 residues. As DNA, the CDR3 is TGTGCCTGGGACAGGGGGCGTACTGAAGCTTTCTTT. Its translation: CAWDRGRTEAFF.

Notes on this clone: Germline is not matched at one junction end, which may reflect a read error. This chain connects TRBV5-6 to TRBJ2-1; D may be TRBD2 (6 bases). Per the germline V gene, CDR1 is SGHDT and CDR2 is YYEEEE. CDR3 length equals 13 residues. DNA of the CDR3: TGTGCCAGCAGCTTGGTTGGAGGGGATGAGCGGTTCTTC. It translates to CASSLVGGDERFF.

This clone was detected once. The chain uses TRBV11-2 and TRBJ2-2; 11 nucleotides align to TRBD1. Germline CDR1 and CDR2: SGHAT and FQNNGV. This CDR3 contains 17 residues. Germline trimming cut 6 bases from V and 5 bases from J; bases unmatched to any gene: 11. CDR3 region: CASRGGAGTGGTGELFF. The DNA of the CDR3 is TGTGCCAGCAGAGGAGGGGCCGGGACAGGGGGAACCGGGGAGCTGTTTTTT.

This clone has more than one count but fewer than ten. The chain is built from TRBV4-3 and TRBJ1-1, with D uncertain. The CDR3 consists of 14 residues. CDR1 LGHNA and CDR2 YSLEER come from the germline V gene. The germline V and J ends were trimmed by 0 bases and 5 bases, with 10 bases remaining between them. The DNA of the CDR3 is TGCGCCAGCAGCCAAGATTCGAGGAGGACTGAAGCTTTCTTT. It specifies CASSQDSRRTEAFF.

This chain joins TRBV18 and TRBJ2-7; TRBD1 matches 8 bases. Per the germline V gene, CDR1 is KGHSH and CDR2 is LQKENI. CDR3 size: 15 residues. J lost 3 bases, V lost 8 bases, and 12 bases had no gene match. CDR3 loop: CASREPGQGIYEQYF. The CDR3 DNA follows: TGTGCCAGCCGCGAACCTGGACAGGGAATCTACGAGCAGTACTTC.

This clone was counted a few times. The chain has TRBV10-1 and TRBJ1-5, with TRBD1 identical over 8 bases. The ends lost 10 bases at V and 4 bases at J; junction bases unmatched: 9. The CDR3 spans 14 residues. Germline-derived CDR1 and CDR2 are WNHNN and SYGVQD (reference sequence). As DNA, the CDR3 is TGCGCCATTCATGCAGGGGGCCGGAATCAGCCCCAGCATTTT. Translated, it gives CAIHAGGRNQPQHF.

The chain uses TRBV10-3 and TRBJ1-2; weak D call: TRBD1 (5 bases). Deletions cut 4 bases from V and 3 bases from J, with 15 bases between. Germline CDR1 ENHRY, CDR2 SYGVKD. The CDR3 is made up of 15 amino acids. This CDR3 reads CAISGGTQGHYGYTF. The DNA for the CDR3 is TGTGCCATCAGTGGAGGGACTCAAGGTCACTATGGCTACACCTTC.

This chain links TRBV14 with TRBJ2-5, with TRBD2 identical over 9 bases. The DNA end lines up better with TRBJ2-7; the J call may be wrong. Per germline, CDR1 SGHDN and CDR2 FVKESK. CDR3 length equals 15 residues. CDR3 region: CASSQALAGRYEQYF. The CDR3 nucleotides are TGTGCCAGCAGCCAAGCACTAGCGGGCAGGTACGAGCAGTACTTC.

This clone was counted a few times. The CDR3 sequence is CASSSLTRVHEQFF. In DNA form, the CDR3 reads TGTGCCAGCAGCTCTTTAACCCGAGTCCATGAGCAGTTCTTC. The chain recombines TRBV11-2 with TRBJ2-1; D ambiguous. Germline V gives CDR1 SGHAT, CDR2 FQNNGV. Trimming shortened V by 4 bases and J by 8 bases, and 15 bases separated the two germline ends. The CDR3 spans 14 residues. The full variable domain, in which reference TRBV11-2 and TRBJ2-1 provide the parts outside the CDR3, is EAGVAQSPRYKIIEKRQSVAFWCNPISGHATLYWYQQILGQGPKLLIQFQNNGVVDDSQLPKDRFSAERLKGVDSTLKIQPAKLEDSAVYLCASSSLTRVHEQFFGPGTRLTVL.

The chain employs TRBV9 and TRBJ2-1, with 8 bases identical to TRBD2. CDR1 SGDLS and CDR2 YYNGEE come from the germline V gene. CDR3 length equals 15 residues. Germline trimming cut 4 bases from V and 4 bases from J; bases unmatched to any gene: 7. The CDR3 sequence is CASSPGVAGYNEQFF. CDR3 nucleotides: TGTGCCAGCAGCCCCGGGGTAGCGGGATACAATGAGCAGTTCTTC. The full variable domain, rest sourced from reference TRBV9 and TRBJ2-1, is DSGVTQTPKHLITATGQRVTLRCSPRSGDLSVYWYQQSLDQGLQFLIQYYNGEERAKGNILERFSAQQFPDLHSELNLSSLELGDSALYFCASSPGVAGYNEQFFGPGTRLTVL.

V is TRBV4-1 and J is TRBJ1-6, with 7 positions matching TRBD1. Germline assignment: CDR1 MGHRA and CDR2 YSYEKL. CDR3 length: 15 residues. The V gene end was trimmed by 5 bases and the J gene end by 5 bases; junction bases not matched to a gene: 6. The CDR3: CASSYSRGNNSPLHF. CDR3 nucleotide sequence: TGCGCCAGCAGCTACAGCAGGGGGAATAATTCACCCCTCCACTTT.

The rearrangement joins TRBV18 to TRBJ2-1, with 7 bases matching TRBD2. Germline trimming cut 0 bases from V and 6 bases from J; bases unmatched to any gene: 8. Germline V lookup: CDR1 KGHSH, CDR2 LQKENI. This CDR3 spans 16 amino acids. The CDR3 is CASSPPGGSSPNEQFF. As DNA, the CDR3 is TGTGCCAGCTCACCACCGGGCGGGAGCTCCCCCAATGAGCAGTTCTTC.

CDR3: CASSRIRTGGDYGYTF. CDR3 sequence (DNA): TGCGCCAGCAGCCGAATTAGGACAGGGGGGGACTATGGCTACACCTTC. V gene TRBV4-1 combines with J gene TRBJ1-2; 10 bases match TRBD1. This CDR3 is built from 16 residues. Trimming removed 4 bases from V and 3 bases from J; junction bases left unmatched: 8. Per germline, CDR1 MGHRA and CDR2 YSYEKL.

The chain uses TRBV2 and TRBJ1-4, with TRBD1 matching over 7 bases. Looked up from germline, CDR1 is SNHLY and CDR2 is FYNNEI. The CDR3 has 19 residues. Trimming removed 5 bases from V and 0 bases from J; junction bases left unmatched: 15. The CDR3 reads CASSRRQGLTVATNEKLFF. CDR3 nucleotides: TGTGCCAGCAGTCGTCGACAGGGTTTAACGGTTGCAACTAATGAAAAACTGTTTTTT.

The genes are TRBV18 and TRBJ1-1; possible D gene TRBD1, 5 bases. V was cut by 3 bases and J by 6 bases, with 11 bases left in between. Germline loops: CDR1 KGHSH, CDR2 LQKENI. The CDR3 has 13 amino acids. CDR3 sequence reads: CASSPYQGAEAFF. In DNA form, the CDR3 reads TGTGCCAGCTCACCCTATCAAGGGGCTGAAGCTTTCTTT.

The J gene is TRBJ1-1, the V gene TRBV7-2, with D uncertain. V was cut by 1 base and J by 4 bases, with 10 bases left in between. CDR1 is SGHTA and CDR2 is FQGNSA in the germline V gene. The CDR3 consists of 14 residues. CDR3 in amino acids: CASSLDIGSTEAFF. In DNA form, the CDR3 reads TGTGCCAGCAGCTTAGATATTGGGAGCACTGAAGCTTTCTTT.

The chain joins TRBV30 to TRBJ2-5; 12 nucleotides align to TRBD2. The J call may be incorrect, as the DNA end agrees better with TRBJ2-7. CDR1 is GTSNPN and CDR2 is SVGIG in the germline V gene (reference sequence). The CDR3 is made up of 18 amino acids. DNA of the CDR3: TGTGCCTGGAGCGGGACTAGCGGGCCAACCTCGTCCCCTTACGAGCAGTACTTC. As protein: CAWSGTSGPTSSPYEQYF.